These T cell receptor beta chains were read from a single sample in a study of cytomegalovirus exposure and HLA in healthy donors. The data were produced by immunoSEQ multiplex PCR, yet TCRdb's version contains in-frame clones alone and is incomplete. The sample shows 210,000 or so clones, over 75% of them seen only once. Sequenced input: PBMCs. The receptors stem from a woman aged 50 to 65 in good health and CMV-seropositive. Both conserved end residues are part of each CDR3. The order of the fields is V gene, clone size, D gene, J gene, CDR3 protein, CDR3 DNA. D genes are given only for firm matches. Not all rows give a size; the values are once, few, many and, for expanded clones, a class.

TRBV7-9	few	.	TRBJ1-2	CASSLNAGYGYTF	TGTGCCAGCAGCTTGAACGCAGGATATGGCTACACCTTC
TRBV4-1	.	TRBD1	TRBJ1-5	CASSPSSPGQGNQPQHF	TGCGCCAGCAGCCCTTCTTCCCCGGGACAGGGCAATCAGCCCCAGCATTTT
TRBV4-1	few	.	TRBJ1-3	CASSLLQGPGNTIYF	TGCGCCAGCAGCCTCCTACAGGGTCCTGGAAACACCATATATTTT
TRBV5-8	.	.	TRBJ1-2	CASSLGPNYGYTF	TGTGCCAGCAGCTTGGGGCCTAACTATGGCTACACCTTC
TRBV2	.	TRBD1	TRBJ1-1	CASRGQGELEAFF	TGTGCCAGCCGGGGACAGGGAGAGCTTGAAGCTTTCTTT
TRBV5-1	once	.	TRBJ2-7	CASSLDKRVYEQYF	TGCGCCAGCAGCTTGGACAAACGGGTCTACGAGCAGTACTTC
TRBV30	.	TRBD2	TRBJ2-3	CAWSVGPHSTSGGSTDTQYF	TGTGCCTGGAGTGTAGGCCCGCACTCTACTAGCGGGGGTAGCACAGATACGCAGTATTTT
TRBV25-1	.	.	TRBJ2-7	CASSELFSGSNEQYF	TGTGCCAGCAGTGAATTATTCTCGGGGTCTAACGAGCAGTACTTC
TRBV6-5	.	.	TRBJ1-3	CASSYLNRGGNTIYF	TGTGCCAGCAGTTACCTAAACCGGGGGGGAAACACCATATATTTT
TRBV7-9	.	TRBD2	TRBJ2-3	CASSLGAGGDADTQYF	TGTGCCAGCAGCTTGGGAGCGGGGGGCGACGCAGATACGCAGTATTTT
TRBV6-1	.	.	TRBJ2-3	CASRDRDSLTDTQYF	TGTGCCAGCAGGGACCGGGACTCACTGACAGATACGCAGTATTTT
TRBV6-1	once	.	TRBJ1-4	CASSATVLPNEKLFF	TGTGCCAGCAGTGCGACAGTTCTCCCTAATGAAAAACTGTTTTTT
TRBV2	.	.	TRBJ1-2	CATRPQGNYGYTF	TGTGCCACCCGGCCCCAGGGTAACTATGGCTACACCTTC
TRBV19	.	.	TRBJ2-7	CASSVGTYSYEQYF	TGTGCCAGTAGTGTCGGGACTTACTCCTACGAGCAGTACTTC
TRBV7-6	.	TRBD2	TRBJ2-2	CASSSELGLAGTGELFF	TGTGCCAGCAGCTCAGAGCTGGGACTAGCGGGGACCGGGGAGCTGTTTTTT
TRBV2	.	.	TRBJ1-3	CASSVQTSGNTIYF	TGTGCCAGCAGTGTACAGACCTCTGGAAACACCATATATTTT
TRBV6-5	.	.	TRBJ2-7	CASSYEATTGSEQYF	TGTGCCAGCAGTTACGAGGCGACAACAGGGAGCGAGCAGTACTTC
TRBV19	.	.	TRBJ2-7	CASTFGRGLPPYEQYF	TGTGCCAGTACCTTCGGAAGGGGACTCCCTCCCTACGAGCAGTACTTC
TRBV30	.	.	TRBJ1-1	CAWSVSAGTEAFF	TGTGCCTGGAGTGTTTCGGCAGGCACTGAAGCTTTCTTT
TRBV7-2	.	.	TRBJ1-2	CASSLVNYYGYTF	TGTGCCAGCAGCTTAGTAAATTACTATGGCTACACCTTC
TRBV4-1	.	TRBD2	TRBJ2-1	CASSQRRGDYNEQFF	TGCGCCAGCAGCCAACGTCGGGGGGACTACAATGAGCAGTTCTTC
TRBV5-1	.	.	TRBJ1-1	CASSAEAYTEAFF	TGCGCCAGCAGTGCTGAGGCATACACTGAAGCTTTCTTT
TRBV2	.	.	TRBJ1-6	CASSEAGGGGSPLHF	TGTGCCAGCAGTGAAGCTGGGGGGGGCGGTTCACCCCTCCACTTT
TRBV9	few	.	TRBJ1-1	CASSDGVSSEAFF	TGTGCCAGCAGCGACGGGGTATCATCGGAGGCTTTCTTT
TRBV19	.	.	TRBJ2-1	CASSPDSGGYNEQFF	TGTGCCAGTAGCCCGGACAGCGGAGGCTACAATGAGCAGTTCTTC
TRBV28	.	TRBD1	TRBJ2-7	CASSSPGQGAGQYF	TGTGCCAGCAGTTCCCCGGGACAGGGGGCCGGGCAGTACTTC
TRBV19	once	TRBD1	TRBJ1-4	CASSAQGARNEKLFF	TGTGCCAGTAGCGCCCAGGGGGCCCGAAATGAAAAACTGTTTTTT
TRBV5-4	.	TRBD1	TRBJ2-2	CASSSGQEVSGELFF	TGTGCCAGCAGCTCAGGACAGGAGGTGTCCGGGGAGCTGTTTTTT
TRBV5-1	once	.	TRBJ1-6	CASSTSGTENSPLHF	TGCGCCAGCAGCACCTCCGGGACTGAAAATTCCCCCCTCCACTTT
TRBV12-5	.	.	TRBJ2-7	CASGPPGERRYHEQYF	TGTGCTAGTGGTCCCCCGGGGGAGCGGCGGTACCACGAGCAGTACTTC
TRBV19	.	.	TRBJ2-7	CASGPLRGREQYF	TGTGCCAGTGGCCCGCTCAGGGGTAGGGAGCAGTACTTC
TRBV6-5	.	TRBD1	TRBJ1-3	CASSPDRGQGNTIYF	TGTGCCAGCAGTCCGGACAGGGGGCAAGGAAACACCATATATTTT
TRBV5-1	.	.	TRBJ2-2	CATSRAGEVNTGELFF	TGCGCCACCTCCAGGGCCGGCGAAGTAAACACCGGGGAGCTGTTTTTT
TRBV5-6	.	.	TRBJ1-1	CASSKQGSTEAFF	TGTGCCAGCAGTAAACAGGGTAGCACTGAAGCTTTCTTT
TRBV19	.	.	TRBJ2-7	CASSNVYSTGRVRSGTDEQYF	TGTGCCAGTAGTAACGTTTATTCGACGGGCAGGGTTAGATCCGGTACGGACGAGCAGTACTTC
TRBV11-2	.	.	TRBJ2-7	CASSLVRDSYEQYF	TGTGCCAGCAGCTTAGTCAGGGATAGCTACGAGCAGTACTTC
TRBV19	.	.	TRBJ1-3	CASTPDSTSGNTIYF	TGTGCCAGTACCCCGGACAGCACCTCTGGAAACACCATATATTTT
TRBV5-1	.	.	TRBJ2-5	CASTSHYRVQETQYF	TGCGCCAGTACTTCCCACTACAGGGTCCAAGAGACCCAGTACTTC
TRBV7-2	.	.	TRBJ2-2	CASSHDGGPGELFF	TGTGCCAGCAGCCACGACGGGGGTCCCGGGGAGCTGTTTTTT
TRBV7-2	few	TRBD2	TRBJ2-7	CASSQERGSSYEQYF	TGTGCCAGCAGCCAAGAGCGGGGGAGCTCCTACGAGCAGTACTTC
TRBV4-1	.	.	TRBJ1-2	CASSRTGSNYGYTF	TGCGCCAGCAGCAGAACAGGTTCTAACTATGGCTACACCTTC
TRBV19	.	TRBD2	TRBJ2-3	CASSKGGGASDTQYF	TGTGCCAGTAGTAAGGGCGGGGGGGCTTCAGATACGCAGTATTTT
TRBV29-1	once	TRBD1	TRBJ2-5	CSVRDRGLQETQYF	TGCAGCGTTCGGGACAGGGGCCTACAAGAGACCCAGTACTTC
TRBV19	.	.	TRBJ1-1	CASSIGGRRTEAFF	TGTGCCAGTAGTATAGGGGGGAGGAGGACTGAAGCTTTCTTT
TRBV11-2	once	TRBD2	TRBJ2-1	CASSLSSGGPMGNEQFF	TGTGCCAGCAGCTTATCTAGCGGGGGGCCGATGGGCAATGAGCAGTTCTTC
TRBV28	once	TRBD1	TRBJ1-4	CASSLDPTGIKKLFF	TGTGCCAGCAGTTTGGACCCGACAGGGATAAAAAAACTGTTTTTT
TRBV5-6	.	.	TRBJ1-1	CASSLEVATEAFF	TGTGCCAGCAGCTTGGAAGTAGCAACTGAAGCTTTCTTT
TRBV7-9	.	.	TRBJ1-1	CASSPRGTWNTEAFF	TGTGCCAGCAGCCCACGAGGGACTTGGAACACTGAAGCTTTCTTT
TRBV6-4	.	TRBD2	TRBJ2-3	CASTDERGVGPSTDTQYF	TGTGCCAGCACCGACGAACGGGGGGTAGGTCCGAGCACAGATACGCAGTATTTT
TRBV18	.	.	TRBJ1-5	CASSLGQGNQPQHF	TGTGCCAGCTCTCTGGGACAAGGAAATCAGCCCCAGCATTTT
TRBV9	.	TRBD1	TRBJ1-2	CASRDRGNGYTF	TGTGCCAGCAGGGACAGGGGAAATGGCTACACCTTC
TRBV7-6	.	.	TRBJ2-1	CASSEQPGLSYNEQFF	TGTGCCAGCAGCGAACAACCGGGACTTTCCTACAATGAGCAGTTCTTC
TRBV7-2	.	TRBD1	TRBJ2-5	CASSLDRAGETQYF	TGTGCCAGCAGCCTAGACAGGGCCGGAGAGACCCAGTACTTC
TRBV21-1	.	.	TRBJ1-2	CASSTPGQGNGYTF	TGTGCCAGCAGCACCCCGGGACAGGGTAATGGCTACACCTTC